The present T cell receptor beta chain was sequenced within a study of CD8 T cells in ankylosing spondylitis. This CDR3 is built from 16 residues. Germline V gene data show CDR1 as SGHNT and CDR2 as YENEEA. Unmatched junction bases numbered 11, after V lost 6 bases and J lost 4 bases. MiXCR, run by TCRdb on the 5' RACE reads, gives a single entry per CDR3 protein. This sample yields almost 400,000 distinct CDR3 sequences, of which approximately 20% are seen a single time; about 15% belongs to the top ten. Overall study results and limits: The study looked at matched synovial fluid samples from ankylosing spondylitis patients. Disease-linked clones were reported to be significantly enriched there. What seemed typical of ankylosing spondylitis blood was a TCR beta motif built from roughly eight highly homologous variants.

This clonotype was observed a few times. What it recognizes is unknown. The sample comprised blood, either unsorted or a sorted T cell fraction (not recorded which). V is TRBV11-3 and J is TRBJ2-7; 11 bases fit TRBD1. The sequence was collected from a male donor with ankylosing spondylitis. CDR3 protein: CASRGQGGGRRYEQYF. The DNA for the CDR3 is TGTGCCAGCAGGGGACAGGGGGGCGGACGGAGGTACGAGCAGTACTTC.